This T cell receptor beta chain was recorded in a study of shared clonotypes between healthy human individuals. This CDR3 region has 14 residues. The V gene's germline CDR1 is SGHTA and CDR2 FQGNSA. The ends lost 7 bases at V and 6 bases at J; junction bases unmatched: 12. Assay used: immunoSEQ multiplex PCR; TCRdb lists only in-frame clones, some missing. The data contain 1.5 million to 1.9 million clones, about 98% of them singletons. Sequencing input: naive CD4+ T cells sorted from blood. Subset given: CD45RA+ positively selected. This clonotype originated in a man aged 25 to 40 in good health. The chain links TRBV7-2 to TRBJ2-7, with 7 nucleotides matching TRBD1. The CDR3 here is CASTSDRVSTEQYF. As DNA, the CDR3 is TGTGCCAGCACCTCAGACAGGGTTTCTACCGAGCAGTACTTC.